These 5 T cell receptor beta chains were sequenced from one sample in a study of graft-versus-host responses after intestinal transplantation. Their cognate antigens are unknown. TCRdb's table, derived via immunoSEQ multiplex PCR, lists solely in-frame clones and lacks some. Of 80,000 to 100,000 clones in the sample, roughly nine tenths were seen once. Material: unstimulated CD4+ T cells sorted from spleen or lymph node cells, obtained before intestinal transplant. Receptor source: a human donor who received an intestinal transplant.

The chain joins TRBV5-1 to TRBJ2-1, with D maybe TRBD2 (6 bases). The V end was cut by 5 bases, the J end by 5 bases, with 20 bases between. The CDR3 is 16 residues long. Germline CDR1 is SGHRS and CDR2 is YFSETQ. CDR3 in DNA: TGCGCCAGCAGGCAAAGAGCCGGACTAACTAACAATGAGCAGTTCTTC. It encodes CASRQRAGLTNNEQFF.

The rearrangement joins TRBV6-5 to TRBJ2-7, with D tentatively TRBD2 (5 bases). The germline CDR1 and CDR2 sequences are MNHEY and SVGAGI. CDR3 length equals 11 residues. Trimming took off 5 bases at V and 7 bases at J, with 9 bases between the two ends. Here the CDR3 DNA reads TGTGCCAGCAGTCACGGAGGAGAGCAGTACTTC. Translated, it gives CASSHGGEQYF.

J is TRBJ2-1 and V is TRBV5-1, with 12 nucleotides matching TRBD2. V lost 1 base to trimming and J lost 7 bases; unmatched junction nucleotides: 3. This CDR3 contains 15 residues. Germline V gene sequence: CDR1 SGHRS, CDR2 YFSETQ. DNA for the CDR3: TGCGCCAGCAGCTTGAGACTAGCGGGGGATAATGAGCAGTTCTTC. It translates to CASSLRLAGDNEQFF.

The chain recombines TRBV2 with TRBJ2-3; 7 nucleotides agree with TRBD1. The length of the CDR3 is 14 residues. V shed 5 bases and J 1 base; nucleotides not matched to a gene: 3. Germline CDR1 SNHLY, CDR2 FYNNEI. The CDR3 nucleotides are TGTGCCAGCAGTCGACAGGGCCGCACAGATACGCAGTATTTT. Protein: CASSRQGRTDTQYF.

The V and J genes are TRBV28 and TRBJ2-1; the D is unclear. Trimming took off 3 bases at V and 5 bases at J, with 5 bases between the two ends. The CDR3 has 12 amino acids. From germline, CDR1 is MDHEN and CDR2 SYDVKM. The CDR3 DNA reads TGTGCCAGCAGTTTGTATGACAATGAGCAGTTCTTC. Translated: CASSLYDNEQFF.